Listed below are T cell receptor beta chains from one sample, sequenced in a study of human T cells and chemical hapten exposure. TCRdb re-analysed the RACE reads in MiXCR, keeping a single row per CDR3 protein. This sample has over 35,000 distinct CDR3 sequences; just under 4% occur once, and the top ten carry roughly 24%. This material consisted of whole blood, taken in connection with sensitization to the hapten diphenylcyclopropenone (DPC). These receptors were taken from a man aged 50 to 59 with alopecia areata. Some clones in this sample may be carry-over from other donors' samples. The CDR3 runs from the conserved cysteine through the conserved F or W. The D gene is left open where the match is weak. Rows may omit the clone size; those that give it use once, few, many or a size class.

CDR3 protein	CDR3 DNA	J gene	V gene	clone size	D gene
CASSTIAGVSYEQYF	TGTGCCAGCAGCACGATAGCGGGAGTGTCCTACGAGCAGTACTTC	TRBJ2-7	TRBV7-6	-	TRBD2
CASSQDRGSDTQYF	TGCGCCAGCAGCCAAGATAGGGGTTCAGATACGCAGTATTTT	TRBJ2-3	TRBV4-1	many	-
CSAHASGRASGANVLTF	TGCAGTGCTCATGCTAGCGGGAGGGCCTCTGGGGCCAACGTCCTGACTTTC	TRBJ2-6	TRBV20-1	many	TRBD2
CASSFSPTGAGGGELFF	TGTGCCAGCAGCTTTTCTCCGACAGGGGCGGGCGGCGGGGAGCTGTTTTTT	TRBJ2-2	TRBV11-2	few	TRBD1
CASSYSRGQLNTEAFF	TGTGCCAGCAGTTACTCGAGGGGACAGTTGAACACTGAAGCTTTCTTT	TRBJ1-1	TRBV6-6	many	TRBD1
CSAHGLAGGPGDTQYF	TGCAGTGCCCACGGACTAGCGGGAGGGCCTGGAGATACGCAGTATTTT	TRBJ2-3	TRBV20-1	many	TRBD2
CAWSVQNSNQPQHF	TGTGCCTGGAGTGTACAGAATAGCAATCAGCCCCAGCATTTT	TRBJ1-5	TRBV30	few	-
CSVTDRRLGGYEQYF	TGCAGCGTGACCGACCGAAGGCTAGGAGGGTACGAGCAGTACTTC	TRBJ2-7	TRBV29-1	many	-
CASSTEGEQYF	TGTGCCAGCAGTACTGAAGGGGAGCAGTACTTC	TRBJ2-7	TRBV7-2	many	-
CASSGRGPGSPLHF	TGTGCCAGCAGCGGAAGGGGGCCAGGTTCACCCCTCCACTTT	TRBJ1-6	TRBV12-3/TRBV12-4	many	TRBD1
CASSFGRSSYNEQFF	TGTGCCAGCAGTTTTGGCCGCAGCTCCTACAATGAGCAGTTCTTC	TRBJ2-1	TRBV7-2	many	-
CASSENKHSNQPQHF	TGTGCCAGCAGCGAGAACAAGCATAGCAATCAGCCCCAGCATTTT	TRBJ1-5	TRBV21-1	few	-
CANDKIQPQHF	TGTGCCAACGACAAGATTCAGCCCCAGCATTTT	TRBJ1-5	TRBV7-9	many	-
CASSFRLQRLGYGYTF	TGTGCCAGCAGTTTTCGTCTTCAACGCCTGGGCTATGGCTACACCTTC	TRBJ1-2	TRBV28	-	-
CASRGPPADQPQHF	TGTGCCAGCCGAGGGCCTCCGGCGGACCAGCCCCAGCATTTT	TRBJ1-5	TRBV28	few	-
CSAPPAHRGNEQFF	TGCAGTGCTCCCCCGGCACATAGAGGTAATGAGCAGTTCTTC	TRBJ2-1	TRBV20-1	-	-